This entry lists 32 T cell receptor beta chains sequenced from one sample in a study of blood T cell repertoires in COVID-19. Some clones are missing from TCRdb's copy, which holds only in-frame ones; the method was immunoSEQ multiplex PCR. The sample yields about 130,000 clones, around 82% seen once. Sequencing was carried out using peripheral blood. The source of these receptors is a woman under 40 who had recovered from COVID-19.

This chain connects TRBV2 to TRBJ1-2, with 9 bases fitting TRBD1. CDR1 is SNHLY and CDR2 is FYNNEI in the germline V gene. Germline trimming cut 4 bases from V and 8 bases from J; bases unmatched to any gene: 2. The length of the CDR3 is 12 residues. The CDR3 loop is CASSGQGGGYTF. Here the CDR3 DNA reads TGTGCCAGCAGTGGACAGGGGGGAGGCTACACCTTC.

The gene calls are TRBV9 and TRBJ1-6; tentatively, D is TRBD1 (6 bases). The germline V and J ends were trimmed by 5 bases and 12 bases, with 21 bases remaining between them. CDR1 and CDR2 from the germline V gene are SGDLS and YYNGEE. The CDR3 length is 15 residues. The CDR3 here is CASSRRRGALEPLHF. In DNA form, the CDR3 reads TGTGCCAGCAGTCGTAGGCGGGGGGCACTGGAACCCCTCCACTTT.

The V gene is TRBV12-3 or TRBV12-4, the J gene TRBJ1-5; weak D call: TRBD1 (6 bases). The CDR3 loop spans 13 amino acids. Trimming took 3 bases from V and 7 from J, leaving 10 bases between them. CDR3 in amino acids: CASSFTGKQPQHF. The CDR3 nucleotides read TGTGCCAGCAGTTTCACAGGGAAGCAGCCCCAGCATTTT.

This clone has just a few counts. This CDR3 reads CASSARPGNSPLHF. In DNA form, the CDR3 reads TGTGCCAGCAGCGCTCGCCCGGGAAATTCACCCCTCCACTTT. The genes are TRBV9 and TRBJ1-6; the D is unclear. With 3 bases removed from V and 7 bases from J, the gap between germline ends came to 11 bases. Per germline, CDR1 SGDLS and CDR2 YYNGEE. CDR3 length: 14 amino acids.

The J gene is TRBJ2-4, the V gene TRBV5-6; no firm D call. The CDR3 has 14 residues. CDR1 is SGHDT, CDR2 YYEEEE, per germline. Trimming cost V 4 bases and J 0 bases, with 8 bases left between them. The CDR3 nucleotides are TGTGCCAGCAGCCCGCCGGGAGCCAAAAACATTCAGTACTTC. Translation gives CASSPPGAKNIQYF. The full variable domain, completed using reference TRBV5-6 and TRBJ2-4, is DAGVTQSPTHLIKTRGQQVTLRCSPKSGHDTVSWYQQALGQGPQFIFQYYEEEERQRGNFPDRFSGHQFPNYSSELNVNALLLGDSALYLCASSPPGAKNIQYFGAGTRLSVL.

The table lists this clone with a count of one. This chain connects TRBV6-5 to TRBJ1-5; TRBD1 aligns across 8 bases. The length of the CDR3 is 14 residues. Germline CDR1 and CDR2: MNHEY and SVGAGI. Trimming removed 6 bases from V and 7 bases from J; junction bases left unmatched: 8. Here the CDR3 reads CASSTTGDGQPQHF. DNA of the CDR3: TGTGCCAGCAGCACGACAGGGGATGGCCAGCCCCAGCATTTT.

V usage is TRBV9 and J usage is TRBJ1-6; 9 nucleotides line up with TRBD1. The CDR3 runs to 18 residues. The germline gives CDR1 SGDLS, CDR2 YYNGEE. Trimming at V came to 0 bases and at J to 4 bases, leaving 8 bases not matched to a gene. The CDR3 loop is CASSVEPGTGTYNSPLHF. CDR3 coding DNA: TGTGCCAGCAGCGTAGAACCTGGGACAGGGACGTATAATTCACCCCTCCACTTT.

The gene calls are TRBV18 and TRBJ2-7; 8 bases agree with TRBD1. From germline, CDR1 is KGHSH and CDR2 LQKENI. The CDR3 runs 14 residues. The trim removed 5 bases at V and 2 bases at J, leaving 5 bases unmatched. CDR3 region: CASSTGTGPYEQYF. The CDR3 bases are TGTGCCAGCTCAACCGGGACAGGACCCTACGAGCAGTACTTC. The variable domain in full, completed from reference TRBV18 and TRBJ2-7, reads NAGVMQNPRHLVRRRGQEARLRCSPMKGHSHVYWYRQLPEEGLKFMVYLQKENIIDESGMPKERFSAEFPKEGPSILRIQQVVRGDSAAYFCASSTGTGPYEQYFGPGTRLTVT.

V usage is TRBV29-1 and J usage is TRBJ2-1, with TRBD1 as a possible D gene (5 bases). The CDR3 runs 13 residues. The ends were cut back, 7 bases at V and 4 bases at J, with 14 bases in the middle. Germline values: CDR1 SQVTM, CDR2 ANQGSEA. CDR3 amino acids: CSAIGSGYNEQFF. The CDR3 coding sequence is TGCAGCGCAATAGGGTCAGGGTACAATGAGCAGTTCTTC.

V and J are TRBV6-5 and TRBJ1-5; D might be TRBD1 (5 bases). V was pared by 8 bases and J by 3 bases, with 14 bases between. The CDR3 extends over 14 amino acids. Germline V lookup: CDR1 MNHEY, CDR2 SVGAGI. The CDR3 protein is CASQRRGYNQPQHF. DNA of the CDR3: TGTGCCAGCCAGAGAAGGGGATACAATCAGCCCCAGCATTTT.

The chain links TRBV19 to TRBJ2-2; 7 bases align to TRBD1. CDR1 LNHDA and CDR2 SQIVND come from the germline V gene (reference sequence). V dropped 6 bases and J dropped 5; count of bases not matched to a gene: 3. This CDR3 contains 13 residues. The CDR3 is CASSPGGTGELFF. The CDR3 bases are TGTGCCAGTAGCCCAGGGGGAACCGGGGAGCTGTTTTTT.

The V call is TRBV5-5, the J call TRBJ2-3; 10 bases agree with TRBD2. Trimming at V came to 4 bases and at J to 0 bases, leaving 2 bases not matched to a gene. Germline assignment: CDR1 SGHKS and CDR2 YYEKEE (reference sequence). The CDR3 length is 15 residues. The CDR3 reads CASSLTSGSTDTQYF. The CDR3 DNA reads as TGTGCCAGCAGCCTGACTAGCGGGAGCACAGATACGCAGTATTTT.

The count of this clone is one. V and J are TRBV2 and TRBJ2-7; perhaps TRBD1 as D (6 bases). The ends were cut back, 8 bases at V and 0 bases at J, with 8 bases in the middle. The CDR3 is 12 residues long. Per germline, CDR1 SNHLY and CDR2 FYNNEI. CDR3 bases: TGTGCCAGCCGGACAGACTCCTACGAGCAGTACTTC. Encoded protein: CASRTDSYEQYF. Full variable domain (outside the CDR3, taken from reference TRBV2 and TRBJ2-7): EPEVTQTPSHQVTQMGQEVILRCVPISNHLYFYWYRQILGQKVEFLVSFYNNEISEKSEIFDDQFSVERPDGSNFTLKIRSTKLEDSAMYFCASRTDSYEQYFGPGTRLTVT.

This chain uses TRBV5-6 with TRBJ2-5; tentatively, D is TRBD1 (6 bases). The CDR3 length is 15 residues. With 2 bases removed from V and 1 base from J, the gap between germline ends came to 12 bases. In germline, CDR1 is SGHDT, CDR2 YYEEEE. CDR3 coding DNA: TGTGCCAGCAGCTTAGTGGGACACGGCCAAGAGACCCAGTACTTC. This gives the protein CASSLVGHGQETQYF.

The J gene is TRBJ2-1, the V gene TRBV25-1; D is perhaps TRBD1 (5 bases). V gave up 5 bases and J gave up 1 base, with 18 bases separating them. This CDR3 is 17 amino acids long. Germline CDR1 and CDR2: MGHDK and SYGVNS. The CDR3 reads CASSWNIETESYNEQFF. DNA of the CDR3: TGTGCCAGCAGTTGGAATATCGAGACAGAATCCTACAATGAGCAGTTCTTC.

V and J are TRBV9 and TRBJ1-6, with TRBD1 matching 8 bases. CDR1 SGDLS and CDR2 YYNGEE come from the germline V gene. The CDR3 length is 15 residues. The J segment lost 8 bases and the V segment lost 5 bases, leaving 9 bases of the junction unmatched. The CDR3 bases are TGTGCCAGCAGTAGACAGGGGAGGGTTGATTCACCCCTCCACTTT. Protein sequence: CASSRQGRVDSPLHF.

V and J are TRBV27 and TRBJ1-6, with 7 bases aligning to TRBD1. The V and J ends lost 8 bases and 6 bases, in that order; junction bases with no gene match: 10. Germline CDR1 is MNHEY and CDR2 is SMNVEV (reference sequence). The CDR3 is made up of 15 amino acids. The chain's CDR3 is CASGTWDSSNSPLHF. The CDR3 coding sequence is TGTGCCAGCGGAACCTGGGACAGCTCTAATTCACCCCTCCACTTT.

This chain uses TRBV7-9 with TRBJ1-3; the match to TRBD1 covers 9 bases. Germline V lookup: CDR1 SEHNR, CDR2 FQNEAQ (reference sequence). The CDR3 is 15 residues long. J was trimmed by 3 bases and V by 3 bases; bases with no gene match: 3. The CDR3 spells CASSLRTGVGNTIYF. The CDR3 DNA follows: TGTGCCAGCAGCTTGAGGACAGGGGTTGGAAACACCATATATTTT.

The chain uses TRBV3-1 (or the pseudogene TRBV3-2) and TRBJ1-2; 7 nucleotides align to TRBD1. With V trimmed by 4 bases and J by 2 bases, 7 bases remained unmatched. This CDR3 has 15 amino acids. Germline-derived CDR1 and CDR2 are LGHDT and YNNKEL (reference sequence). The CDR3 sequence: CASSRRQGNNYGYTF. The CDR3 DNA follows: TGTGCCAGCAGCCGCCGACAGGGAAACAACTATGGCTACACCTTC.

V gene TRBV7-9 combines with J gene TRBJ2-7, with D maybe TRBD2 (5 bases). CDR3 length equals 12 residues. V was cut by 4 bases and J by 12 bases, with 16 bases left in between. Per germline, CDR1 SEHNR and CDR2 FQNEAQ (reference sequence). This CDR3 reads CASSSANGRGYF. The DNA for the CDR3 is TGTGCCAGCAGCTCAGCTAACGGACGGGGGTACTTC.

The chain is built from TRBV3-1 (or the pseudogene TRBV3-2) and TRBJ2-1, with D unclear. The germline CDR1 and CDR2 sequences are LGHDT and YNNKEL (reference sequence). V was clipped by 3 bases and J by 0 bases, with 12 bases between them. The CDR3 is 16 residues long. For the CDR3, the DNA is TGTGCCAGCAGCCATACTGACTTGAGCTCCTACAATGAGCAGTTCTTC. Translation gives CASSHTDLSSYNEQFF.

A few counts support this clone. This sequence joins TRBV2 and TRBJ2-4, with 8 bases lining up with TRBD1. The ends lost 6 bases at V and 1 base at J; junction bases unmatched: 14. The CDR3 consists of 18 residues. The germline CDR1 and CDR2 sequences are SNHLY and FYNNEI. The CDR3, as DNA: TGTGCCAGCAGGACGAATACAGGGGGTTCGGGGGCCAAAAACATTCAGTACTTC. This codes for CASRTNTGGSGAKNIQYF.

V and J are TRBV6-5 and TRBJ2-7; TRBD1 matches 9 bases. CDR3 length: 14 amino acids. V dropped 6 bases and J dropped 3; count of bases not matched to a gene: 6. The germline gives CDR1 MNHEY, CDR2 SVGAGI. The CDR3, as DNA: TGTGCCAGCAGCAGACAGGGGGACATCTACGAGCAGTACTTC. It translates to CASSRQGDIYEQYF.

The J gene is TRBJ2-3, the V gene TRBV9, with D possibly TRBD2 on 6 matching bases. V lost 3 bases to trimming and J lost 4 bases, with 18 bases between them. This CDR3 contains 16 residues. Germline CDR1 SGDLS, CDR2 YYNGEE. The CDR3 sequence: CASSARDSRTADTQYF. CDR3 nucleotide sequence: TGTGCCAGCAGCGCACGGGACTCGCGAACCGCAGATACGCAGTATTTT. The complete variable domain, with remaining parts taken from reference TRBV9 and TRBJ2-3, reads DSGVTQTPKHLITATGQRVTLRCSPRSGDLSVYWYQQSLDQGLQFLIQYYNGEERAKGNILERFSAQQFPDLHSELNLSSLELGDSALYFCASSARDSRTADTQYFGPGTRLTVL.

This chain links TRBV18 with TRBJ1-2; D may be TRBD1 (5 bases). The CDR3 spans 15 residues. V was trimmed by 4 bases and J by 2 bases, leaving 14 bases between them. Germline lookup yields CDR1 KGHSH and CDR2 LQKENI. The DNA of the CDR3 is TGTGCCAGCTCACTACAGGCTCAGTCCAACTATGGCTACACCTTC. Amino acid sequence: CASSLQAQSNYGYTF.

The J gene is TRBJ2-1, the V gene TRBV20-1, with a possible D match to TRBD2 (5 bases). The CDR3 runs to 14 residues. V lost 3 bases and J lost 4, with 13 bases in between. Per the germline V gene, CDR1 is DFQATT and CDR2 is SNEGSKA (reference sequence). CDR3 loop: CSASSSGAYNEQFF. The CDR3 coding sequence is TGCAGTGCTAGTTCCAGCGGAGCTTACAATGAGCAGTTCTTC.

The genes are TRBV5-1 and TRBJ2-2, with TRBD2 matching over 11 bases. The germline gives CDR1 SGHRS, CDR2 YFSETQ. The trim removed 6 bases at V and 6 bases at J, leaving 13 bases unmatched. The CDR3 runs 17 residues. CDR3 in DNA: TGCGCCAGCACCCGACTGGAGGATAGCGGGGGGGCCGGGGAGCTGTTTTTT. Amino acids: CASTRLEDSGGAGELFF.

The chain links TRBV5-8 to TRBJ2-1, with 15 nucleotides matching TRBD2. Germline V gene sequence: CDR1 SGHTS, CDR2 YDEGEE. The V segment lost 0 bases and the J segment 7 bases; nucleotides outside the gene matches: 11. The CDR3 loop spans 19 amino acids. The CDR3 is CASSLGTSGRARIPNEQFF. CDR3 in DNA: TGTGCCAGCAGCTTGGGGACTAGCGGGAGGGCCCGAATCCCAAATGAGCAGTTCTTC.

The chain joins TRBV6-5 to TRBJ2-7; D unclear. Germline V CDR1 and CDR2: MNHEY, SVGAGI. The V and J ends lost 7 bases and 0 bases respectively, with 13 bases between them. CDR3 length: 14 amino acids. CDR3: CASTPPGFSYEQYF. DNA for the CDR3: TGTGCCAGCACCCCCCCGGGTTTCTCCTACGAGCAGTACTTC.

The chain couples TRBV19 to TRBJ1-4; a possible D gene is TRBD1 (5 bases). The CDR3 has 15 residues. Germline V gives CDR1 LNHDA, CDR2 SQIVND (reference sequence). The ends were cut back, 3 bases at V and 4 bases at J, with 12 bases in the middle. The CDR3 sequence is CASSMGSGYNEKLFF. CDR3 in DNA: TGTGCCAGTAGTATGGGGTCAGGGTATAATGAAAAACTGTTTTTT.

The V and J genes are TRBV7-2 and TRBJ2-7, with 9 bases lining up with TRBD1. The CDR3 consists of 16 residues. Germline V gene lookup returns CDR1 SGHTA and CDR2 FQGNSA. Trimming at V came to 11 bases and at J to 0 bases, leaving 14 bases not matched to a gene. This chain's CDR3 is CAVRQGELARSYEQYF. As DNA, the CDR3 is TGTGCCGTACGACAGGGGGAACTCGCCCGCTCCTACGAGCAGTACTTC.

The chain is built from TRBV27 and TRBJ1-2, with D hard to call. This CDR3 is 15 amino acids long. Trimming pared 6 bases from V and 0 bases from J, leaving 14 bases between. CDR1 and CDR2 from the germline V gene are MNHEY and SMNVEV (reference sequence). This CDR3 is CASRTNMEANYGYTF. For the CDR3, the DNA is TGTGCCAGCAGGACTAACATGGAGGCTAACTATGGCTACACCTTC.